These 26 T cell receptor beta chains were sequenced from one sample in a study of cytomegalovirus exposure and HLA in healthy donors. The data were produced by immunoSEQ multiplex PCR, yet TCRdb's version contains in-frame clones alone and is incomplete. The table records about 150,000 clones, about 88% of them present only once. Material for sequencing was PBMCs. The receptor set was obtained from a woman aged 18 to 35 in good health and CMV-seropositive.

J is TRBJ2-7 and V is TRBV2; TRBD2 aligns across 8 bases. J was trimmed by 4 bases and V by 6 bases; bases with no gene match: 8. The CDR3 is 14 residues long. Per the germline V gene, CDR1 is SNHLY and CDR2 is FYNNEI. The CDR3: CASRLEGLAYEQYF. CDR3 sequence (DNA): TGTGCCAGCAGACTTGAAGGACTAGCATACGAGCAGTACTTC.

The gene calls are TRBV12-5 and TRBJ2-7; maybe TRBD1 (5 bases). This CDR3 is 15 amino acids long. CDR1 is LGHNT and CDR2 is FRNRAP in the germline V gene. Trimming pared 6 bases from V and 4 bases from J, leaving 19 bases between. CDR3 sequence (DNA): TGTGCTAGTGGCCGGAATGTCAGGGTAGGTTACGAGCAGTACTTC. Amino acid sequence: CASGRNVRVGYEQYF. Together with reference TRBV12-5 and TRBJ2-7, the CDR3 gives the full variable domain: DARVTQTPRHKVTEMGQEVTMRCQPILGHNTVFWYRQTMMQGLELLAYFRNRAPLDDSGMPKDRFSAEMPDATLATLKIQPSEPRDSAVYFCASGRNVRVGYEQYFGPGTRLTVT.

The chain combines TRBV19 with TRBJ2-1; no reliable D call. The V end was cut by 6 bases, the J end by 2 bases, with 5 bases between. The CDR3 is made up of 12 amino acids. CDR1 LNHDA and CDR2 SQIVND come from the germline V gene (reference sequence). CDR3 sequence (DNA): TGTGCCAGTAGCCGGGCCTACAATGAGCAGTTCTTC. Its protein is CASSRAYNEQFF.

The chain couples TRBV4-1 to TRBJ2-1; 8 positions agree with TRBD2. With 0 bases clipped from V and 6 bases from J, the junction kept 4 bases outside the gene matches. The length of the CDR3 is 15 residues. CDR1 MGHRA and CDR2 YSYEKL come from the germline V gene. This CDR3 is CASSQDPGGRNEQFF. CDR3 in DNA: TGCGCCAGCAGCCAAGATCCGGGAGGGCGCAATGAGCAGTTCTTC.

The V call is TRBV11-3, the J call TRBJ2-7; no reliable D call. V was pared by 1 base and J by 0 bases, with 7 bases between. This CDR3 has 14 amino acids. Germline loops: CDR1 SGHNT, CDR2 YENEEA. CDR3 in DNA: TGTGCCAGCAGCTTAGGGAGTGCCTCCTACGAGCAGTACTTC. Amino acids: CASSLGSASYEQYF.

V usage is TRBV2 and J usage is TRBJ2-7, with D tentatively TRBD1 (6 bases). The CDR3 extends over 15 amino acids. The ends were cut back, 2 bases at V and 3 bases at J, with 14 bases in the middle. Germline assignment: CDR1 SNHLY and CDR2 FYNNEI. This chain's CDR3 is CASSEWAGANYEQYF. The DNA for the CDR3 is TGTGCCAGCAGTGAATGGGCAGGGGCAAACTACGAGCAGTACTTC. Based on the CDR3 plus reference TRBV2 and TRBJ2-7, the full variable domain is EPEVTQTPSHQVTQMGQEVILRCVPISNHLYFYWYRQILGQKVEFLVSFYNNEISEKSEIFDDQFSVERPDGSNFTLKIRSTKLEDSAMYFCASSEWAGANYEQYFGPGTRLTVT.

The genes are TRBV30 and TRBJ2-5; no clear D gene. Per germline, CDR1 GTSNPN and CDR2 SVGIG (reference sequence). Trimming cost V 0 bases and J 0 bases, with 14 bases left between them. The CDR3 spans 16 residues. The CDR3 DNA reads TGTGCCTGGAGTGTAGGCGTCACACAGTACCAAGAGACCCAGTACTTC. Its protein product is CAWSVGVTQYQETQYF.

The rearrangement links TRBV30 to TRBJ2-3; perhaps TRBD2 as D (6 bases). The germline V gene has CDR1 GTSNPN and CDR2 SVGIG (reference sequence). CDR3 size: 14 residues. V shed 0 bases and J shed 8 bases, with 15 bases lying between them. DNA of the CDR3: TGTGCCTGGAGTGTGAGGCGGGATAGGGGTACGCAGTATTTT. Residues: CAWSVRRDRGTQYF.

This chain uses TRBV2 with TRBJ2-7; 8 positions agree with TRBD1. This CDR3 contains 15 residues. Germline V lookup: CDR1 SNHLY, CDR2 FYNNEI. CDR3 sequence (DNA): TGTGCGCAGCGGAGAGGGGGGACAGGTCTTTACGAGCAGTACTTC. Its protein product is CAQRRGGTGLYEQYF. Supplemented by reference TRBV2 and TRBJ2-7, the full variable domain reads EPEVTQTPSHQVTQMGQEVILRCVPISNHLYFYWYRQILGQKVEFLVSFYNNEISEKSEIFDDQFSVERPDGSNFTLKIRSTKLEDSAMYFCAQRRGGTGLYEQYFGPGTRLTVT.

The J gene is TRBJ2-7, the V gene TRBV6-5; possibly TRBD2 for D (6 bases). This CDR3 is built from 13 residues. V lost 6 bases, J lost 2 bases, and 11 bases lay in between. From germline, CDR1 is MNHEY and CDR2 SVGAGI. CDR3 DNA sequence: TGTGCCAGCAGCCGACTAGGGCCCTACGAGCAGTACTTC. Residues: CASSRLGPYEQYF.

This clone was observed a few times. The chain employs TRBV14 and TRBJ1-1; D not certain. Trimming shortened V by 0 bases and J by 1 base, and 9 bases separated the two germline ends. The germline V gene encodes CDR1 SGHDN and CDR2 FVKESK. The CDR3 covers 15 residues. The CDR3 region is CASSQEIAGNTEAFF. In DNA form, the CDR3 reads TGTGCCAGCAGCCAAGAAATAGCCGGGAACACTGAAGCTTTCTTT.

J is TRBJ2-1 and V is TRBV2, with 9 bases matching TRBD1. V dropped 6 bases and J dropped 6; count of bases not matched to a gene: 0. Germline lookup yields CDR1 SNHLY and CDR2 FYNNEI. The CDR3 covers 12 residues. The CDR3 reads CASRTGGNEQFF. In DNA, the CDR3 is TGTGCCAGCAGGACAGGGGGCAATGAGCAGTTCTTC. The variable domain in full, with the rest retrieved from reference TRBV2 and TRBJ2-1, is EPEVTQTPSHQVTQMGQEVILRCVPISNHLYFYWYRQILGQKVEFLVSFYNNEISEKSEIFDDQFSVERPDGSNFTLKIRSTKLEDSAMYFCASRTGGNEQFFGPGTRLTVL.

V and J are TRBV4-3 and TRBJ2-1; D is unresolved. The CDR3 length is 14 residues. With 3 bases removed from V and 7 bases from J, the gap between germline ends came to 13 bases. From germline, CDR1 is LGHNA and CDR2 YSLEER. In nucleotides, the CDR3 is TGCGCCAGCAGCCAGTTCCAAGCGCGGAATGAGCAGTTCTTC. Translating gives CASSQFQARNEQFF.

A few counts support this clone. The chain recombines TRBV30 with TRBJ1-5; 7 nucleotides match TRBD1. Germline CDR1 and CDR2: GTSNPN and SVGIG (reference sequence). This CDR3 has 13 amino acids. V shed 4 bases, J shed 5 bases, and the junction held 5 bases outside the gene matches. The CDR3 DNA is TGTGCCTGGAACGACAGGGTCGATCAGCCCCAGCATTTT. Translated, it gives CAWNDRVDQPQHF. Full variable domain (missing parts from reference TRBV30 and TRBJ1-5): SQTIHQWPATLVQPVGSPLSLECTVEGTSNPNLYWYRQAAGRGLQLLFYSVGIGQISSEVPQNLSASRPQDRQFILSSKKLLLSDSGFYLCAWNDRVDQPQHFGDGTRLSIL.

This clone was observed a single time. V usage is TRBV5-1 and J usage is TRBJ2-5; TRBD2 matches 13 bases. The CDR3 extends over 18 amino acids. CDR1 and CDR2 (germline): SGHRS, YFSETQ. The V segment lost 0 bases and the J segment 0 bases; nucleotides outside the gene matches: 5. CDR3 sequence reads: CASSLGLAGGYNQETQYF. CDR3 nucleotides: TGCGCCAGCAGCTTGGGACTAGCGGGGGGATACAACCAAGAGACCCAGTACTTC.

The rearrangement joins TRBV29-1 to TRBJ1-1, with 8 bases fitting TRBD1. Germline trimming cut 1 base from V and 1 base from J; bases unmatched to any gene: 5. This CDR3 has 15 amino acids. Germline V lookup: CDR1 SQVTM, CDR2 ANQGSEA. The CDR3 spells CSVEATGTGNTEAFF. The CDR3, as DNA: TGCAGCGTTGAAGCGACCGGGACAGGGAACACTGAAGCTTTCTTT.

V gene TRBV27 combines with J gene TRBJ2-1; TRBD1 aligns across 10 bases. V lost 6 bases to trimming and J lost 9 bases; unmatched junction nucleotides: 8. The CDR3 spans 14 residues. Germline V gene data show CDR1 as MNHEY and CDR2 as SMNVEV (reference sequence). CDR3 sequence: CASRATGGRGEQFF. The DNA for the CDR3 is TGTGCCAGCAGGGCGACAGGGGGCAGGGGTGAGCAGTTCTTC.

V gene TRBV28 combines with J gene TRBJ2-2; possibly TRBD1 for D (5 bases). The CDR3 consists of 13 residues. Germline values: CDR1 MDHEN, CDR2 SYDVKM. Trimming stripped 8 bases from V and 8 bases from J, with 15 bases between. CDR3 residues: CASGASRVGELFF. For the CDR3, the DNA is TGTGCCAGCGGGGCTTCTAGGGTAGGGGAGCTGTTTTTT.

V and J are TRBV6-5 and TRBJ1-1, with a weak D call TRBD1 (5 bases). Trimming took 6 bases from V and 11 from J, leaving 22 bases between them. This CDR3 region has 14 residues. In germline, CDR1 is MNHEY, CDR2 SVGAGI. The CDR3 is CASRLGAEGAGAFF. Here the CDR3 DNA reads TGTGCCAGCAGACTAGGGGCCGAGGGCGCGGGGGCTTTCTTT.

The chain joins TRBV13 to TRBJ2-5; D is perhaps TRBD1 (6 bases). The CDR3 has 16 amino acids. The V gene lost 2 bases and the J gene lost 3 bases, with 16 bases spanning the gap. CDR1 and CDR2 from the germline V gene are PRHDT and FYEKMQ (reference sequence). CDR3 nucleotide sequence: TGTGCCAGCAGCTTATTATCCAGGACAGTGAAAGAGACCCAGTACTTC. Translated: CASSLLSRTVKETQYF.

V and J are TRBV25-1 and TRBJ1-1; TRBD1 is a possible D gene (5 bases). V lost 2 bases to trimming and J lost 1 base, with 8 bases between them. In germline, CDR1 is MGHDK, CDR2 SYGVNS. The CDR3 is made up of 14 amino acids. This CDR3 is CASSEGAPNTEAFF. CDR3 coding DNA: TGTGCCAGCAGTGAAGGGGCACCGAACACTGAAGCTTTCTTT.

This chain uses TRBV7-2 with TRBJ2-7; 7 bases are a match to TRBD1. The germline V gene encodes CDR1 SGHTA and CDR2 FQGNSA. V lost 3 bases, J lost 0 bases, and 8 bases stayed unmatched. CDR3 length: 16 residues. This CDR3 reads CASSFVRDSFSYEQYF. The CDR3, as DNA: TGTGCCAGCAGCTTCGTCCGGGACAGTTTCTCCTACGAGCAGTACTTC. The full variable domain, its missing parts supplied by reference TRBV7-2 and TRBJ2-7, is GAGVSQSPSNKVTEKGKDVELRCDPISGHTALYWYRQSLGQGLEFLIYFQGNSAPDKSGLPSDRFSAERTGGSVSTLTIQRTQQEDSAVYLCASSFVRDSFSYEQYFGPGTRLTVT.

The chain has TRBV29-1 and TRBJ2-7; the match to TRBD1 covers 11 bases. V shed 7 bases, J shed 6 bases, and the junction held 8 bases outside the gene matches. CDR3 length: 13 residues. Germline CDR1 reads SQVTM; CDR2 reads ANQGSEA. The CDR3 loop reads CSGTRGQGVEQYF. In DNA form, the CDR3 reads TGCAGCGGCACTCGGGGACAGGGGGTCGAGCAGTACTTC.

The genes are TRBV30 and TRBJ2-1; no clear D. The V gene's germline CDR1 is GTSNPN and CDR2 SVGIG (reference sequence). The length of the CDR3 is 16 residues. V lost 2 bases to trimming and J lost 2 bases, with 16 bases between them. The CDR3 bases are TGTGCCTGGAGTCTCGGAGCTGACCGGGCCTACAATGAGCAGTTCTTC. Translated, it gives CAWSLGADRAYNEQFF. Full variable domain (remainder filled in from reference TRBV30 and TRBJ2-1): SQTIHQWPATLVQPVGSPLSLECTVEGTSNPNLYWYRQAAGRGLQLLFYSVGIGQISSEVPQNLSASRPQDRQFILSSKKLLLSDSGFYLCAWSLGADRAYNEQFFGPGTRLTVL.

V is TRBV7-2 and J is TRBJ1-5, with 8 bases fitting TRBD1. CDR1 is SGHTA and CDR2 is FQGNSA in the germline V gene. V trimming: 4 bases; J trimming: 4 bases; junction bases outside the gene matches: 6. CDR3 length: 15 residues. The CDR3 sequence is CASSSRQGRNQPQHF. For the CDR3, the DNA is TGTGCCAGCAGCTCGAGACAGGGGAGAAATCAGCCCCAGCATTTT. Supplemented by reference TRBV7-2 and TRBJ1-5, the full variable domain reads GAGVSQSPSNKVTEKGKDVELRCDPISGHTALYWYRQSLGQGLEFLIYFQGNSAPDKSGLPSDRFSAERTGGSVSTLTIQRTQQEDSAVYLCASSSRQGRNQPQHFGDGTRLSIL.

This chain links TRBV29-1 with TRBJ1-4, with 9 bases aligning to TRBD1. The germline V gene encodes CDR1 SQVTM and CDR2 ANQGSEA. This CDR3 region has 11 residues. Unmatched junction bases numbered 0, after V lost 6 bases and J lost 7 bases. The CDR3 loop is CSVGQGEKLFF. As DNA, the CDR3 is TGCAGCGTGGGACAGGGTGAAAAACTGTTTTTT. The whole variable domain, remainder taken from reference TRBV29-1 and TRBJ1-4, is SAVISQKPSRDICQRGTSLTIQCQVDSQVTMMFWYRQQPGQSLTLIATANQGSEATYESGFVIDKFPISRPNLTFSTLTVSNMSPEDSSIYLCSVGQGEKLFFGSGTQLSVL.